The 20 T cell receptor beta chains below were found in one sample sequenced in a study of blood T cell repertoires in COVID-19. TCRdb keeps only in-frame clones here, not all; method: immunoSEQ multiplex PCR. The table lists roughly 30,000 clones, 76% of them singletons. Sequenced input: peripheral blood. The source of these receptors is an older man with acute or convalescent COVID-19.

The chain couples TRBV5-8 to TRBJ2-3; 11 positions match TRBD1. This CDR3 is built from 15 residues. Germline V gives CDR1 SGHTS, CDR2 YDEGEE. Trimming removed 0 bases from V and 6 bases from J; junction bases left unmatched: 3. The CDR3 nucleotides are TGTGCCAGCAGCTTGGAAGGGACAGGGGGGGATACGCAGTATTTT. This gives the protein CASSLEGTGGDTQYF.

The chain is built from TRBV7-2 and TRBJ2-5; 9 bases match TRBD2. The V segment lost 7 bases and the J segment 5 bases; nucleotides outside the gene matches: 8. CDR3 length: 14 residues. Germline CDR1 SGHTA, CDR2 FQGNSA. The CDR3 region has the DNA TGTGCCAGCAACAGAGCGGGGGGCCTGGAGACCCAGTACTTC. Its translation is CASNRAGGLETQYF.

By share, this clone ranks as medium-sized. The J gene is TRBJ1-1, the V gene TRBV12-3 or TRBV12-4; D might be TRBD1 (6 bases). This CDR3 comprises 13 residues. V was clipped by 6 bases and J by 8 bases, with 16 bases between them. The CDR3, as DNA: TGTGCCAGCAGGCGACAGGATAGTTTCGAAGCTTTCTTT. This sequence encodes CASRRQDSFEAFF.

The rearrangement links TRBV6-5 to TRBJ2-7, with D possibly TRBD2 on 6 matching bases. There are 14 residues in the CDR3. Deletions cut 7 bases from V and 6 bases from J, with 19 bases between. Germline loops: CDR1 MNHEY, CDR2 SVGAGI. The CDR3 protein is CASTRPGDPGEQYF. The DNA of the CDR3 is TGTGCCAGCACCCGCCCGGGGGACCCTGGCGAGCAGTACTTC.

The chain carries TRBV24-1 and TRBJ2-1; TRBD2 matches 9 bases. V gave up 3 bases and J gave up 0 bases; unmatched junction bases: 2. CDR3 size: 16 residues. Germline values: CDR1 KGHDR, CDR2 SFDVKD. The CDR3 sequence: CATSDPSGASYNEQFF. The CDR3 DNA reads TGTGCCACCAGTGATCCTAGCGGGGCCTCCTACAATGAGCAGTTCTTC.

The CDR3 spells CASSGEMNTEAFF. CDR3 nucleotides: TGTGCCAGCTCAGGGGAGATGAACACTGAAGCTTTCTTT. The chain links TRBV18 to TRBJ1-1; no reliable D call. CDR1 is KGHSH, CDR2 LQKENI, per germline. The CDR3 runs to 13 residues. Trimming removed 5 bases at V and 0 bases at J, with 7 bases between. Full variable domain (missing parts from reference TRBV18 and TRBJ1-1): NAGVMQNPRHLVRRRGQEARLRCSPMKGHSHVYWYRQLPEEGLKFMVYLQKENIIDESGMPKERFSAEFPKEGPSILRIQQVVRGDSAAYFCASSGEMNTEAFFGQGTRLTVV.

The rearrangement joins TRBV28 to TRBJ1-1; possible D gene TRBD1, 5 bases. In germline, CDR1 is MDHEN, CDR2 SYDVKM. V was shortened by 6 bases and J by 0 bases, with 29 bases between the two germline ends. The CDR3 spans 20 residues. This CDR3 reads CASRGPGIPLFQMLNTEAFF. CDR3 DNA sequence: TGTGCCAGCAGGGGGCCTGGAATACCCCTGTTTCAGATGTTGAACACTGAAGCTTTCTTT.

Here the CDR3 DNA reads TGTGCCAGCAGTCTCCAGGTCTTTAATGAAAAACTGTTTTTT. This gives the protein CASSLQVFNEKLFF. The chain combines TRBV28 with TRBJ1-4, with no clear D. Per the germline V gene, CDR1 is MDHEN and CDR2 is SYDVKM. With 5 bases removed from V and 4 bases from J, the gap between germline ends came to 11 bases. The CDR3 contains 14 residues.

The V and J genes are TRBV7-2 and TRBJ2-5; D might be TRBD2 (7 bases). There are 17 residues in the CDR3. CDR1 and CDR2 from the germline V gene are SGHTA and FQGNSA. V gave up 5 bases and J gave up 10 bases, with 29 bases separating them. CDR3 loop: CASSPEGGRTVGPFQYF. The DNA of the CDR3 is TGTGCCAGCAGCCCCGAGGGGGGGCGCACTGTGGGGCCCTTCCAGTACTTC.

This clone appeared once. V gene TRBV5-4 combines with J gene TRBJ2-2; D is perhaps TRBD1 (5 bases). Germline CDR1 and CDR2: SGHNT and YYREEE (reference sequence). The CDR3 contains 12 residues. Between the trimmed V and J ends, which lost 2 bases and 6 bases, there was a span of 5 bases. CDR3 nucleotides: TGTGCCAGCAGCTTCAGGGCCGGGGAGCTGTTTTTT. This encodes CASSFRAGELFF.

The chain combines TRBV7-2 with TRBJ2-2, with 8 bases aligning to TRBD2. Germline V CDR1 and CDR2: SGHTA, FQGNSA. The CDR3 totals 16 residues. V was pared by 5 bases and J by 1 base, with 6 bases of the junction left unmatched. The CDR3 is CASSLQAGVNTGELFF. As DNA, the CDR3 is TGTGCCAGCAGCCTCCAAGCGGGGGTGAACACCGGGGAGCTGTTTTTT.

Only a few counts were recorded for this clone. The chain carries TRBV29-1 and TRBJ2-5; tentative D call: TRBD1 (6 bases). V was trimmed by 8 bases and J by 3 bases, leaving 13 bases between them. This CDR3 is 12 amino acids long. The germline gives CDR1 SQVTM, CDR2 ANQGSEA. CDR3 amino acids: CSMGQGEETQYF. The CDR3 DNA follows: TGCAGCATGGGACAAGGCGAAGAGACCCAGTACTTC.

In its sample, this clone was seen a few times. This chain uses TRBV28 with TRBJ2-1, with 7 bases lining up with TRBD2. Germline CDR1 MDHEN, CDR2 SYDVKM. The CDR3 has 15 residues. V was clipped by 5 bases and J by 5 bases; unmatched bases: 9. The CDR3 coding sequence is TGTGCCAGCAGTCCCTCGTTGGGGGGGAACAATGAGCAGTTCTTC. Translated: CASSPSLGGNNEQFF.

V usage is TRBV28 and J usage is TRBJ1-1, with 7 bases fitting TRBD1. V shed 2 bases and J 6 bases; nucleotides not matched to a gene: 0. Germline loops: CDR1 MDHEN, CDR2 SYDVKM. The length of the CDR3 is 12 residues. CDR3 bases: TGTGCCAGCAGTTTAGGGACAGCTGAAGCTTTCTTT. This translates into CASSLGTAEAFF.

There are a few counts of this clone. CDR3: CASSFLYEQYF. DNA of the CDR3: TGTGCCAGCAGTTTTCTTTACGAGCAGTACTTC. V is TRBV28 and J is TRBJ2-7; no clear D. The CDR3 extends over 11 amino acids. Germline V gene data show CDR1 as MDHEN and CDR2 as SYDVKM. The V end lost 3 bases, the J end lost 4 bases, and 4 bases lay between the germline ends.

The rearrangement uses TRBV13 and TRBJ1-3, with D perhaps TRBD1 (5 bases). Germline CDR1 reads PRHDT; CDR2 reads FYEKMQ (reference sequence). There are 14 residues in the CDR3. Trimming shortened V by 7 bases and J by 1 base, and 11 bases separated the two germline ends. CDR3: CASTLEGSGNTIYF. CDR3 in DNA: TGTGCCAGCACCCTGGAGGGGTCTGGAAACACCATATATTTT.

The chain is built from TRBV16 and TRBJ2-7, with D perhaps TRBD2 (5 bases). CDR3 length: 15 amino acids. V was cut by 4 bases and J by 4 bases, with 17 bases left in between. From germline, CDR1 is KGHSY and CDR2 FQNENV. The CDR3, as DNA: TGTGCCAGCAGCCCCCAATTATCGGGGATTTACGAGCAGTACTTC. Translating it yields CASSPQLSGIYEQYF.

The V call is TRBV5-1, the J call TRBJ2-1; TRBD1 agrees at 10 bases. Losses at the gene ends were 4 bases for V and 4 bases for J; bases not matched to a gene: 5. Germline V gives CDR1 SGHRS, CDR2 YFSETQ. The CDR3 has 15 amino acids. The CDR3 sequence is CASSPTGGEYNEQFF. The CDR3 DNA is TGCGCCAGCAGCCCGACAGGGGGCGAATACAATGAGCAGTTCTTC.

The V gene is TRBV10-3, the J gene TRBJ1-2; no definite D call. Germline V gene data show CDR1 as ENHRY and CDR2 as SYGVKD. Trimming pared 0 bases from V and 0 bases from J, leaving 11 bases between. CDR3 size: 16 residues. This CDR3 reads CAISESIPQTNYGYTF. The CDR3 DNA reads as TGTGCCATCAGTGAGTCGATCCCCCAGACTAACTATGGCTACACCTTC.

The V and J genes are TRBV29-1 and TRBJ1-2; the match to TRBD1 covers 11 bases. V lost 1 base to trimming and J lost 6 bases; unmatched junction nucleotides: 7. The CDR3 covers 15 residues. Germline V gene sequence: CDR1 SQVTM, CDR2 ANQGSEA. The CDR3 DNA is TGCAGCGTTGAAGCCGGACAGGGGGCAAAAGATGGCTACACCTTC. Encoded protein: CSVEAGQGAKDGYTF.